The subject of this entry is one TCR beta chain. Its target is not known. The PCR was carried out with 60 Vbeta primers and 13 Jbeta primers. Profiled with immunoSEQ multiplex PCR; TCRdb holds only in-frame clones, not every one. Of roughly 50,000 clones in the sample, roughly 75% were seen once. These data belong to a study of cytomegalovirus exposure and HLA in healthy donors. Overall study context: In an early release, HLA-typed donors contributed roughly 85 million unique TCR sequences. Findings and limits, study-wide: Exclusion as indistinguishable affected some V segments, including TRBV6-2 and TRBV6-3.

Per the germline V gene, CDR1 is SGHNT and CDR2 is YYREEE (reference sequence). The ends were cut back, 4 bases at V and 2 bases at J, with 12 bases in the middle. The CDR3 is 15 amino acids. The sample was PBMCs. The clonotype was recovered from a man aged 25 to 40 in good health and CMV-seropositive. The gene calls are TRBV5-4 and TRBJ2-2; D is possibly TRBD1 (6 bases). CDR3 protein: CASSADSFNTGELFF. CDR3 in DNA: TGTGCCAGCAGCGCGGACAGCTTTAACACCGGGGAGCTGTTTTTT.